Presented here are 21 T cell receptor beta chains from one specimen sequenced in a study of cytomegalovirus exposure and HLA in healthy donors. This PCR relied on a set of 60 Vbeta primers and 13 Jbeta primers. Libraries were prepared by immunoSEQ multiplex PCR; TCRdb keeps only in-frame clonotypes and omits some of them. The table lists 92,000 or so clones, approximately 69% of them singletons. Sequencing was done on a sample of PBMCs. Receptor source: a woman aged 45-65 years in good health and CMV-seropositive.

V usage is TRBV9 and J usage is TRBJ1-6; D may be TRBD1 (5 bases). Germline lookup yields CDR1 SGDLS and CDR2 YYNGEE. Trimming shortened V by 0 bases and J by 3 bases, and 13 bases separated the two germline ends. This CDR3 region has 17 residues. The CDR3 sequence is CASSVEGRADYNSPLHF. The DNA for the CDR3 is TGTGCCAGCAGCGTAGAAGGCAGGGCCGACTATAATTCACCCCTCCACTTT.

This clone showed up just once. This chain uses TRBV11-2 with TRBJ1-6; TRBD1 matches 7 bases. This CDR3 has 16 amino acids. Trimming cost V 5 bases and J 3 bases; bases outside gene matches: 7. Germline V CDR1 and CDR2: SGHAT, FQNNGV. The CDR3 region is CASSTTQGYYNSPLHF. CDR3 in DNA: TGTGCCAGCAGCACCACACAGGGGTACTATAATTCACCCCTCCACTTT.

The chain carries TRBV6-5 and TRBJ1-5; 9 bases agree with TRBD1. V dropped 6 bases and J dropped 1; count of bases not matched to a gene: 4. The length of the CDR3 is 15 residues. The germline gives CDR1 MNHEY, CDR2 SVGAGI. This CDR3 reads CASSPGTGSNQPQHF. Here the CDR3 DNA reads TGTGCCAGCAGCCCCGGGACAGGGAGCAATCAGCCCCAGCATTTT.

The rearrangement uses TRBV6-5 and TRBJ2-1; weak D call: TRBD1 (6 bases). V was trimmed by 2 bases and J by 3 bases, leaving 11 bases between them. This CDR3 is 15 amino acids long. Germline CDR1 and CDR2: MNHEY and SVGAGI. The CDR3 protein is CASSYQGPDYNEQFF. CDR3 coding DNA: TGTGCCAGCAGTTACCAGGGGCCCGACTACAATGAGCAGTTCTTC.

This chain joins TRBV6-5 and TRBJ1-2, with 8 bases matching TRBD1. Germline trimming cut 7 bases from V and 2 bases from J; bases unmatched to any gene: 6. This CDR3 contains 14 residues. Germline V gives CDR1 MNHEY, CDR2 SVGAGI. CDR3 region: CASKIPGGNYGYTF. CDR3 in DNA: TGTGCCAGCAAAATCCCAGGGGGCAACTATGGCTACACCTTC.

The table lists this clone with a few counts. CDR3 sequence: CSVTGTGVFHGYTF. Here the CDR3 DNA reads TGCAGCGTCACCGGGACAGGGGTTTTTCATGGCTACACCTTC. This chain connects TRBV29-1 to TRBJ1-2; the match to TRBD1 covers 10 bases. The CDR3 runs 14 residues. The junction had 10 bases not matched to a gene; V was cut back by 6 bases and J by 6 bases. Per germline, CDR1 SQVTM and CDR2 ANQGSEA.

V and J are TRBV28 and TRBJ1-5; D not certain. This CDR3 is 13 amino acids long. The germline V and J ends were trimmed by 7 bases and 9 bases, with 16 bases remaining between them. Per the germline V gene, CDR1 is MDHEN and CDR2 is SYDVKM. The CDR3 sequence: CASTAGGSRPQHF. The DNA for the CDR3 is TGTGCCAGCACCGCAGGAGGCAGTCGGCCCCAGCATTTT.

This rearrangement joins TRBV25-1 to TRBJ2-2, with a weak D call TRBD1 (5 bases). Between the trimmed V and J ends, which lost 6 bases and 3 bases, there was a span of 17 bases. The CDR3 sequence is 16 residues long. In germline, CDR1 is MGHDK, CDR2 SYGVNS. The CDR3 coding sequence is TGTGCCAGCAGGTCTTACGCCCAGGGTCACACCGGGGAGCTGTTTTTT. It specifies CASRSYAQGHTGELFF.

CDR3 nucleotide sequence: TGTGCCACCAGCATCTATCCGGGACAGGGAGGCTACACCTTC. This sequence encodes CATSIYPGQGGYTF. V is TRBV15 and J is TRBJ1-2; 9 bases map to TRBD1. Germline CDR1 is LNHNV and CDR2 is YYDKDF (reference sequence). The CDR3 has 14 amino acids. J gave up 8 bases and V 4 bases, and 8 bases lay outside the gene matches.

The chain has TRBV28 and TRBJ2-2; D is uncertain. This CDR3 has 13 amino acids. Germline-derived CDR1 and CDR2 are MDHEN and SYDVKM. Trimming took off 4 bases at V and 8 bases at J, with 11 bases between the two ends. The CDR3 reads CASSWSWRGELFF. The CDR3, as DNA: TGTGCCAGCAGTTGGTCCTGGCGGGGGGAGCTGTTTTTT. Complete variable domain (other parts from reference TRBV28 and TRBJ2-2): DVKVTQSSRYLVKRTGEKVFLECVQDMDHENMFWYRQDPGLGLRLIYFSYDVKMKEKGDIPEGYSVSREKKERFSLILESASTNQTSMYLCASSWSWRGELFFGEGSRLTVL.

This sequence joins TRBV2 and TRBJ2-5; TRBD2 is a possible D gene (6 bases). This CDR3 spans 13 amino acids. Germline V gene sequence: CDR1 SNHLY, CDR2 FYNNEI. Trimming removed 5 bases from V and 0 bases from J, with 7 bases in between. The DNA for the CDR3 is TGTGCCAGCAGTCGGACTAACCAAGAGACCCAGTACTTC. It yields the protein CASSRTNQETQYF.

The gene calls are TRBV10-3 and TRBJ1-1; 10 bases are a match to TRBD1. Germline V gene data show CDR1 as ENHRY and CDR2 as SYGVKD. The CDR3 has 16 amino acids. Trimming at V came to 4 bases and at J to 1 base, leaving 6 bases not matched to a gene. CDR3 nucleotides: TGTGCCATCAGTGTTGGGACAGGGGTAACGAACACTGAAGCTTTCTTT. Translation: CAISVGTGVTNTEAFF.

This clone was recorded only once. The gene calls are TRBV18 and TRBJ2-7, with D unclear. V was pared by 0 bases and J by 0 bases, with 3 bases between. Germline-derived CDR1 and CDR2 are KGHSH and LQKENI. This CDR3 is 13 amino acids long. DNA of the CDR3: TGTGCCAGCTCACCACCTAGCTCCTACGAGCAGTACTTC. Its protein is CASSPPSSYEQYF.

A remark on this clone: One end of the junction fails to match germline, which may point to a read error. This chain links TRBV10-3 with TRBJ1-1; 7 nucleotides match TRBD1. The CDR3 sequence is 15 residues long. Germline lookup yields CDR1 ENHRY and CDR2 SYGVKD. CDR3 sequence: CASSYGTEINTEAFF. CDR3 nucleotide sequence: TGTGCCAGCAGTTACGGGACAGAGATTAACACTGAAGCTTTCTTT.

This rearrangement joins TRBV5-4 to TRBJ1-1; TRBD1 matches at 9 bases. This CDR3 contains 16 residues. J gave up 1 base and V 2 bases, and 6 bases lay outside the gene matches. The germline V gene has CDR1 SGHNT and CDR2 YYREEE (reference sequence). The CDR3 loop reads CASSLTGQGRNTEAFF. The CDR3 DNA reads as TGTGCCAGCAGCTTAACGGGACAGGGTAGGAACACTGAAGCTTTCTTT.

The J gene is TRBJ1-1, the V gene TRBV6-5; D possibly corresponds to TRBD1 (6 bases). This CDR3 is built from 15 residues. V was shortened by 0 bases and J by 8 bases, with 16 bases between the two germline ends. CDR1 MNHEY and CDR2 SVGAGI come from the germline V gene. This CDR3 reads CASSYSIFTGKEAFF. CDR3 bases: TGTGCCAGCAGTTACTCCATTTTTACAGGGAAGGAAGCTTTCTTT.

This sequence joins TRBV4-1 and TRBJ1-4, with 8 bases that match TRBD1. The junction had 3 bases not matched to a gene; V was cut back by 1 base and J by 8 bases. This CDR3 is 14 amino acids long. Germline CDR1 MGHRA, CDR2 YSYEKL. CDR3 nucleotide sequence: TGCGCCAGCAGCCAAGGGACAGGGTTGGAAAAACTGTTTTTT. It yields the protein CASSQGTGLEKLFF.

The chain carries TRBV7-6 and TRBJ2-1, with a possible D match to TRBD2 (7 bases). The ends were cut back, 4 bases at V and 6 bases at J, with 25 bases in the middle. Germline lookup yields CDR1 SGHVS and CDR2 FNYEAQ. The CDR3 has 18 residues. The CDR3, as DNA: TGTGCCAGCAGCTCCTCGTGGGGGGGCCGGTTAACGGGCAATGAGCAGTTCTTC. Translation gives CASSSSWGGRLTGNEQFF.

The chain combines TRBV28 with TRBJ2-1; 12 bases align to TRBD1. V dropped 5 bases and J dropped 13; count of bases not matched to a gene: 3. This CDR3 has 12 amino acids. The germline gives CDR1 MDHEN, CDR2 SYDVKM. The CDR3: CASSPGTGGQFF. In DNA form, the CDR3 reads TGTGCCAGCAGTCCCGGGACAGGGGGCCAGTTCTTC.

This CDR3 is CASKPNSITDTQYF. The CDR3 DNA follows: TGTGCCAGCAAGCCGAACTCCATCACAGATACGCAGTATTTT. The chain carries TRBV28 and TRBJ2-3, with unresolved D. The CDR3 runs 14 residues. Trimming stripped 7 bases from V and 2 bases from J, with 13 bases between. CDR1 and CDR2 (germline): MDHEN, SYDVKM. Full variable domain (missing parts from reference TRBV28 and TRBJ2-3): DVKVTQSSRYLVKRTGEKVFLECVQDMDHENMFWYRQDPGLGLRLIYFSYDVKMKEKGDIPEGYSVSREKKERFSLILESASTNQTSMYLCASKPNSITDTQYFGPGTRLTVL.

The chain carries TRBV27 and TRBJ1-5; maybe TRBD1 (5 bases). Trimming pared 2 bases from V and 9 bases from J, leaving 17 bases between. The CDR3 length is 15 residues. CDR1 is MNHEY, CDR2 SMNVEV, per germline (reference sequence). The CDR3 sequence is CASSLGARIGRPQHF. For the CDR3, the DNA is TGTGCCAGCAGTTTAGGGGCCCGCATCGGAAGGCCCCAGCATTTT.